This T cell receptor (beta chain) was found in a study of cytomegalovirus exposure and HLA in healthy donors (dated by TCRdb to 2016 to 2017). Concerning the study at large: An earlier analysis of several hundred of the donors reported roughly 300 Gb of sequence data and 95 million to 120 million unique TCR beta sequences obtained from around 190 million T cells. A later genetic analysis used genome-wide SNP genotypes for 398 of the 666 donors, treating that subset as a discovery cohort. The study aimed to test whether signatures of past pathogen exposure could be identified by cataloging public T cell receptors. Because of strong linkage in the cohort, roughly five DR-DQ haplotypes were treated as single units for association and clustering. Besides the first cohort of around 670 subjects, a separate validation cohort made up of roughly 120 different subjects was used. All discovery cohort repertoires had been generated on a single sequencing platform. A later analysis re-examined previously published TCR beta repertoires from more than 650 donors and added high-resolution HLA genotyping to investigate patterns of TCR occurrence. HLA typing covered class I and class II loci at four-digit resolution. Typing coverage varied by locus: about 629-640 donors for A, B, C, DRB1 and DQB1; roughly 560 for DQA1; more than 600 for DPA1; more than 450 for DPB1. The genetic ancestry cluster associated with self-reported Caucasian donors included around 76% of the 398 genotyped donors. Donor age, sex, ethnicity and CMV serostatus were compiled together with the repertoire data. In the later analysis, no new phenotypic data were used to find candidate immune exposures; instead, reliance was placed on TCR beta sequences and their occurrence across donors. An early release covering some 640 HLA-typed donors comprised about 310 gigabases of sequencing data and around 85 million unique TCR sequences. To predict cytomegalovirus infection status, the study combined high-throughput TCR immunosequencing, statistical association of individual TCRs with disease status, and machine learning. The study used immunosequencing to profile the T cell repertoires of about 670 subjects and linked those repertoires to cytomegalovirus serostatus. Across approximately 400 genotyped donors of the cohort, an average of roughly 250,000 unique TCR beta nucleotide sequences per donor were sequenced, and approximately 17% of those sequences were non-productive. To decide whether each TCR beta V gene segment behaved as functional or pseudogenic, an earlier analysis of some 540 of the donors relied on high-throughput TCR beta sequencing. Paper-wide results and their limitations: Correlated functional status among segregating V segments might be attributable to linkage disequilibrium, but an unknown experimental factor could not be ruled out. In a later analysis, the rate of TCR association differed among HLA loci, with DRB1 alleles having the most associated TCRs and HLA-C alleles having the fewest. In vitro tests confirmed that a few of the cytomegalovirus-associated TCR beta chains recognize cytomegalovirus antigens. The study listed 150 to 200 TCR beta chains as associated with cytomegalovirus. Most TCR sequences were seen in very few donors, while some public TCRs were found in many individuals. In this cohort, only TCR beta chains were sequenced, and detectable features were limited by the absence of alpha or paired-chain data. A further reported finding was that TCR beta sequences accurately predicted the HLA-A and HLA-B alleles for most subjects in the first cohort. Because some donors lacked HLA typing at each locus, the association tests relied only on the typed subset. Strong co-occurrence of HLA alleles, especially DR and DQ, made assigning TCR associations to individual alleles difficult. Some IMGT-functional V segments, including TRBV6-2 and TRBV6-3, could not be distinguished by the 87-base-pair reads and were therefore excluded. The classifier was reported to diagnose cytomegalovirus status with high specificity and sensitivity in both the original and validation cohorts. A later genetic analysis associated a missense DCLRE1C variant with V-gene and J-gene trimming of TCR beta chains, and an independent cohort replicated the association. Because counts were too low, seventeen rarely observed V segments, including chromosome 9 orphons, were left out of the earlier analysis of some 640 of the donors. Several of the top co-occurrence clusters appeared to be linked to parvovirus B19, influenza, CMV and Epstein-Barr virus, according to a later analysis. According to the authors, the approach could potentially be generalized to other disease states and immunological phenotypes. CMV serostatus was the only immune exposure information available for the cohort. The sequencing pipeline was judged likely to have produced a cluster of highly shared sequence variants as a technical artifact. In a later genetic analysis, fewer N-insertions in productive TCRs were reported among donors in an Asian-associated ancestry cluster than the roughly 700-donor mean. In a later analysis, about 16,000 TCR beta sequences were associated with specific HLA alleles at a false discovery rate of 0.05. A later analysis found that most CMV-associated TCR beta chains appeared HLA-restricted, with HLA associations seemingly driven largely by CMV exposure. The presence/absence analyses assumed that sequencing depth was roughly uniform across donors, and that assumption may not be true. In a later analysis, HLA-associated TCR beta chains were found to be more clonally expanded and to have lower generation probabilities than equally common non-associated chains. In an earlier analysis of some 640 of the donors, most TCR beta V segments were observed in productive rearrangements about 87% or about 30% of the time, broadly matching IMGT annotations.

The CDR3 contains 15 residues, cysteine and phenylalanine counted. The entry retains the CDR3 DNA only, 45 bases that are in frame from base 1. The junction shows trimming of 8 bases on V and 1 base on J, and the gene matches do not reach 5 bases of it. CDR1 and CDR2 are drawn from the germline V gene: SGHVS, FQNEAQ. Concerning this clone: There is no known antigen for this receptor. One base away there is no much larger clone; base qualities are not given.

In total, around 600 healthy bone marrow donors made up the cohort. All cohort members were sampled while nominally healthy, although unrecorded immune exposures were likely present. The donor was CMV seronegative and belonged to the group of around 400 seronegative cohort members. A peripheral blood sample was collected from each donor, and TCR beta sequencing was performed on peripheral blood mononuclear cells. Genomic DNA extraction from the blood cell samples was performed with the Qiagen DNeasy Blood Extraction Kit. The method was the immunoSEQ multiplex PCR assay. For the multiplex PCR, a mixture combining 60 forward primers for TCR Vbeta segments and 13 reverse primers for TCR Jbeta segments was used. Amplification of the CDR3 region of rearranged TCR beta genes was performed with a multiplex PCR assay on genomic DNA. The amplified TCR beta libraries were sequenced on the Illumina HiSeq System as 87-base-pair reads. Concerning the study's data processing: A later analysis counted about 76 million unique TCR beta chains across the 550 to 700 repertoires, and some 12 million of these chains were shared by at least two donors. A nearest-neighbor algorithm error-corrected the raw reads and collapsed the reads into unique sequences, merging closely related sequences to remove PCR and sequencing errors. Alignment of CDR3 sequences to IMGT reference sequences was used to assign V, D and J gene segments. For a sequence to be retained, a match of at least six nucleotides was required to both a V gene segment and a J gene segment. Rearrangements were classified as productive when the CDR3 lacked stop codons and remained in frame with V and J, and all other rearrangements were classified as non-productive. Following IMGT convention, CDR3 was defined as the stretch from the second conserved V-encoded cysteine to the conserved J-encoded phenylalanine. Sequences without an unambiguous match to a single V gene segment were excluded from the earlier analysis of about 600 of the donors. In an earlier analysis of approximately 560 of the donors, a V segment was called functional when productive rearrangements were above 56.7%, and segregating when the standard deviation between donors exceeded 5%. A statistical classification framework was developed to diagnose cytomegalovirus status using the catalog of TCR beta chain sequences. In a later analysis, V and J genes were assigned by comparing TCR nucleotide sequences against IMGT/GENE-DB human TR gene sequences. In a later analysis, CDR3 sequences and most-parsimonious VDJ recombination scenarios were assigned using the TCRdist pipeline. In a later analysis, each TCR beta chain was defined by its CDR3 amino acid sequence together with its V-gene family, and reads lacking a unique V-gene family were excluded. To address suspected cross-contamination and a sequencing artifact, a later analysis removed a few hundred highly shared, low-generation-probability nucleotide sequences. In a later analysis, a clonal expansion index for each public chain was calculated from normalized within-repertoire ranks of inferred template counts. A later analysis computed generation probabilities with a VDJ recombination model fitted to out-of-frame rearrangements, and checked the results against IGoR. In a later analysis, hypergeometric tests were used to score TCR-TCR, TCR-HLA and TCR-CMV co-occurrence, with a repertoire-size bias correction applied to TCR pairs. To estimate false discovery rates, a later analysis permuted the HLA or CMV assignments 20 times. In a later analysis, co-occurring TCRs were grouped using DBSCAN, and TCRdist sequence similarity was added for clustering within HLA-allele-positive subsets. For co-occurrence clustering, repertoires with fewer than 30,000 or more than 120,000 public chains were excluded, along with about five repertoires with anomalous nucleotide sharing. Sourced from immuneACCESS, this table was stored by TCRdb with only in-frame sequences that have V and J called. A share of the clones is absent; for the studies checked, an unresolved V gene accounts for under half, and the remainder has no known explanation. That table supplies the V and J calls and clone size; D and trimming were determined from the DNA. Present in this sample are some 180,000 clones, roughly 82% of which were seen just once. The ten largest clones take up 1.5% to 1.9% of the sample.

Input material: PBMCs. This clonotype was sampled from a middle-aged man in good health and CMV-seronegative. The chain was built from TRBV7-8 and TRBJ2-2; 9 nucleotides in the junction match TRBD1. The CDR3 sequence is CASRDRVVNTGELFF. The DNA sequence reads TGTGCCAGCCGGGACAGGGTCGTGAACACCGGGGAGCTGTTTTTT.